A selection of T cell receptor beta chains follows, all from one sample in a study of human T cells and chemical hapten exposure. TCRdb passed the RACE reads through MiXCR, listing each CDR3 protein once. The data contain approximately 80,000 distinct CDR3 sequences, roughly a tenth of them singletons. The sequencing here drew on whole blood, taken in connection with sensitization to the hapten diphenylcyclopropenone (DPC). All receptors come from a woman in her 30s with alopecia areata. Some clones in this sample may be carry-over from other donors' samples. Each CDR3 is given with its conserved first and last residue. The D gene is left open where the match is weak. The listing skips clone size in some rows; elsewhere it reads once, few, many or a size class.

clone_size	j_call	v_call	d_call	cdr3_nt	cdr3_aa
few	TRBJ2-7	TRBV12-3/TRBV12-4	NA	TGTGCCAGCAGTTTAGACAGTCGAACCTACGAGCAGTACTTC	CASSLDSRTYEQYF
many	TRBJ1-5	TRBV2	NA	TGTGCCAGCAGCCCTGCAGGGGTTAGCCAGCCCCAGCATTTT	CASSPAGVSQPQHF
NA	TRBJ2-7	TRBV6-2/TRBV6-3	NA	TGTGCCAGCAGTTATAGCGGACCAACCACTTACGAGCAGTACTTC	CASSYSGPTTYEQYF
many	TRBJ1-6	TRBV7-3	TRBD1	TGTGCCAGCAGCCCCCGGGACAGGGGGCACGGGTATAATTCACCCCTCCACTTT	CASSPRDRGHGYNSPLHF
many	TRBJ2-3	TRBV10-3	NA	TGTGCCATCAGTGGGCTGGAGGATACGCAGTATTTT	CAISGLEDTQYF
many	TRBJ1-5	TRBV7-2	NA	TGTGCCAGCAGCTTTCCGGGGGAACGGCAGCCCCAGCATTTT	CASSFPGERQPQHF
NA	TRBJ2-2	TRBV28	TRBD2	TGTGCCAGCAAAGGACTAGCCTTGGGGGAGCTGTTTTTT	CASKGLALGELFF
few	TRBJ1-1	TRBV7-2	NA	TGTGCCAGCAGCCTGATCTTGAACACTGAAGCTTTCTTT	CASSLILNTEAFF
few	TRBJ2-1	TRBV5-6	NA	TGTGCCAGCAGCGTTCGACAGAATCAGGGCAATGAGCAGTTCTTC	CASSVRQNQGNEQFF
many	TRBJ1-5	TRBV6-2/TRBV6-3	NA	TGTGCCAGCAACCGGGCAGGTTTGGGCAATCAGCCCCAGCATTTT	CASNRAGLGNQPQHF
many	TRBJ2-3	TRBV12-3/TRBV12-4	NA	TGTGCCAGCAGTTTATCCCTGGGGCAGTATTTT	CASSLSLGQYF
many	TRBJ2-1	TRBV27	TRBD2	TGTGCCAGCAGTGGGAGCGGGAGCTCCTACAATGAGCAGTTCTTC	CASSGSGSSYNEQFF
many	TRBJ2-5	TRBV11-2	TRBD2	TGTGCCAGCAGCTTAGGGATGAGCGGGGGGGCCTATGAGACCCAGTACTTC	CASSLGMSGGAYETQYF
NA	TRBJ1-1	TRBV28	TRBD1	TGTGCCAGCAGTTTCTTGGGTCAGCGGACAGGGAACACTGAAGCTTTCTTT	CASSFLGQRTGNTEAFF
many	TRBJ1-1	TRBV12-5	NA	TGTGCTAGTGGCAGGGCGGCGACGATCACTGAAGCTTTCTTT	CASGRAATITEAFF
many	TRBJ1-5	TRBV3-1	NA	TGTGCCAGCAGCGGACCGGGGATGCCCCAGCATTTT	CASSGPGMPQHF
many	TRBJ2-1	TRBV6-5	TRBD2	TGTGCCAGCAGTTACCGGGGGGTTGGCGATGAGCAGTTCTTC	CASSYRGVGDEQFF
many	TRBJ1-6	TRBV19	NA	TGTGCCACCCGATCGGGGGACCGAGGTAATTCACCCCTCCACTTT	CATRSGDRGNSPLHF
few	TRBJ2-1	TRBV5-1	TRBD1	TGCGCCAGCAGCGCAACAGGGGGCCCCTACAATGAGCAGTTCTTC	CASSATGGPYNEQFF
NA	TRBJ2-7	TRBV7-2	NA	TGTGCCAGCAGCTTATCATCGGACACCCGCTCCTACGAGCAGTACTTC	CASSLSSDTRSYEQYF
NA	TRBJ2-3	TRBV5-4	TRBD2	TGTGCCAGCAGCTTCCCGGCTAGCGGGAGTGGTACGCAGTATTTT	CASSFPASGSGTQYF
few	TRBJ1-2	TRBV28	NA	TGTGCCAGCAGTCCCCGAGGGCAGGGAATTTATGGCTACACCTTC	CASSPRGQGIYGYTF
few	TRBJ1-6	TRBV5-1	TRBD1	TGCGCCAGCAGCTCGGAGACAGGGCAGAATTCACCCCTCCACTTT	CASSSETGQNSPLHF
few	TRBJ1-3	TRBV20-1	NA	TGCAGTGCAAACTCGGGAAACACCATATATTTT	CSANSGNTIYF
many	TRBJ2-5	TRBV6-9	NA	TGTGCCAGCCGGGCGCTGAGGATAAGGTTTGTCCAGTACTTC	CASRALRIRFVQYF
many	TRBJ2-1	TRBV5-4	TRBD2	TGTGCCAGCAGCTCTAGCGGGCGGGATGAGCAGTTCTTC	CASSSSGRDEQFF
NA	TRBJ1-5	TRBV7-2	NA	TGTGCCAGCAGCTTAGCGGTCAATCAGCCCCAGCATTTT	CASSLAVNQPQHF
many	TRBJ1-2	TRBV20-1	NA	TGCAGTGCTAGAGAGAGTCGGGAGTTTGGCTACACCTTC	CSARESREFGYTF
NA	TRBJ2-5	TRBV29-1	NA	TGCAGCGTTGGAAGGGTACAAAGAGAGACCCAGTACTTC	CSVGRVQRETQYF
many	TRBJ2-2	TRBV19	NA	TGTGCCAGTAGCCGCGGACAGGGAGGGGCCACCGGGGAGCTGTTTTTT	CASSRGQGGATGELFF
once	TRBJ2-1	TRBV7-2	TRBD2	TGTGCCAGCAGCTTAGCGTTTGGACTAGCGGGGTTTGAGCAGTTCTTC	CASSLAFGLAGFEQFF
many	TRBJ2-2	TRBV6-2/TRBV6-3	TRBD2	TGTGCCAGCAGTGGGACTAGCTCTGCCGCCGGGGAGCTGTTTTTT	CASSGTSSAAGELFF
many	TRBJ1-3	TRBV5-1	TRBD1	TGCGCCAGCAGCTCCAAAGTTCCAAACAGGACAGGGCACAGGGACGCGGGGAACACCATATATTTT	CASSSKVPNRTGHRDAGNTIYF
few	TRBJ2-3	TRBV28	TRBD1	TGTGCCAGTGACAGGGCTAGCACAGATACGCAGTATTTT	CASDRASTDTQYF
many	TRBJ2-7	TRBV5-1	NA	TGCGCCAGCAGCCGACTTGACTACGAGCAGTACTTC	CASSRLDYEQYF
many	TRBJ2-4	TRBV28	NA	TGTGCCGCCGGTTTAGGGGACCCAAACATTCAGTACTTC	CAAGLGDPNIQYF
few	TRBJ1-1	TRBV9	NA	TGTGCCAGCAGCCCACCACAAGGCACTGAAGCTTTCTTT	CASSPPQGTEAFF
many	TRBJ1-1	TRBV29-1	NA	TGCAGCGTTGAAGCGCGGGCTACTGAAGCTTTCTTT	CSVEARATEAFF
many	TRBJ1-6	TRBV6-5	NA	TGTGCCAGCAGTTACGAGGCGTTCCGGAGTTCACCCCTCCACTTT	CASSYEAFRSSPLHF
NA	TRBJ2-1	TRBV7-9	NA	TGTGCCAGCAGCTTAATGAGGGGCCGCTCCTACAATGAGCAGTTCTTC	CASSLMRGRSYNEQFF
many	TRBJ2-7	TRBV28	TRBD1	TGTGCCAGCAGCGATGGGCAGGGGGTTTACGAGCAGTACTTC	CASSDGQGVYEQYF
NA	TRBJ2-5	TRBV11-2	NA	TGTGCGTCGGAGGGGGGCCAGAACCAAGAGACCCAGTACTTC	CASEGGQNQETQYF
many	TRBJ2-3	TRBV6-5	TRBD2	TGTGCCAGCAGTTACCTCAGGACTAGCGGGGGGATCACAGATACGCAGTATTTT	CASSYLRTSGGITDTQYF
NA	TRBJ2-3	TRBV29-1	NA	TGCAGCGTTGAAGAGAGCGATACGCAGTATTTT	CSVEESDTQYF
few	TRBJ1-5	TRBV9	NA	TGTGCCAGCAGCGTAGAAGGTCAGCCCCAGCATTTT	CASSVEGQPQHF
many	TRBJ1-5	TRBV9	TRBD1	TGTGCCAGCAGCGTAGGAGGGACAGTAGGGGATCAGCCCCAGCATTTT	CASSVGGTVGDQPQHF
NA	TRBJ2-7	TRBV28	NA	TGTGCCAGCAGTTTCAGAGGGACCCTCGGTGGGGAGCAGTACTTC	CASSFRGTLGGEQYF
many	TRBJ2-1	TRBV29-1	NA	TGCAGCGCCCGACACGCTGAGCAGTTCTTC	CSARHAEQFF